This T cell receptor (beta chain) was found in a study of OX40 agonist ivuxolimab in advanced cancers. For the study in its entirety: Ivuxolimab, which targeted the costimulatory receptor OX40 (CD134), was an agonistic, fully human IgG2 monoclonal antibody. Among the roughly 50 dose-escalation patients, some 20 had hepatocellular carcinoma, some 15 melanoma, 9 renal cell carcinoma and 9 head and neck cancer. The monotherapy dose-escalation portion (N ≈ 50 patients) of the phase I ivuxolimab trial is reported in the paper. Prior anti-PD-1, anti-PD-L1 or anti-CTLA-4 therapy was permitted, and roughly two fifths of dose-escalation patients had received checkpoint inhibitors. Partial responses were achieved by three dose-escalation patients, of whom one had hepatocellular carcinoma and two had cutaneous melanoma. The point of sequencing TCRbeta in the periphery was to test whether ivuxolimab changed TCR sequence diversity and drove clonal T-cell expansion. Intravenous ivuxolimab was administered to patients every 2 weeks at six dose levels: 0.01, 0.1, 0.3, 1.5, 3 and 10 mg/kg. The dose-escalation cohort was about 83% male with a mean age of about 60 years, ranging from about 23 to 85.

Patients with a history of autoimmune disease or receiving systemic immunosuppression were excluded from the trial. Peripheral blood for TCR sequencing was collected from all dose cohorts at baseline, on cycle 4 day 1, and on cycle 7 day 1. Samples were obtained from an open-label, multicenter, first-in-human phase I dose-escalation trial of ivuxolimab. Adults with locally advanced or metastatic melanoma, renal cell, hepatocellular, or head and neck squamous cell carcinoma were enrolled in the trial. CD4+ and CD8+ T cells were sorted separately from peripheral blood before TCR sequencing. Study-level results and caveats: Partial responders in the 0.1-3.0 mg/kg groups had among the lowest normalized peripheral clonal expansion, especially among CD8+ T cells. Low levels of normalized T-cell clonal expansion were also seen in some patients who did not respond. Clonal expansion of both CD4+ and CD8+ blood T cells was observed from baseline to week 6 at doses 0.1 to 3.0 mg/kg. The antigen specificity of the clonally expanded peripheral T cells was not determined. After ivuxolimab, expanded clones were on average more numerous among CD8+ T cells than among CD4+ T cells.

For sequencing of the TCRbeta CDR3 region, genomic DNA was extracted from the sorted cells. The immunoSEQ Assay was used for sequencing of TCRbeta CDR3 regions. TCRdb holds this immuneACCESS table with in-frame rearrangements only. Some clones are missing; in checked studies, unresolved V genes explain under half, and the rest has no known cause. This sample gives about 70,000 clones in total; around nine tenths of them show up just once. Jointly, the top ten make up around 2.3% of the sample. The CDR3 measures 15 amino acids from cysteine to phenylalanine. Of all the DNA, just the CDR3 is kept, 45 bases in frame from base 1. CDR1 MNHNY and CDR2 SVGAGI were looked up in the germline V gene (reference sequence). Trimming removed 4 bases from V and 1 base from J; the gene matches leave 4 bases unexplained. The table lists this clone with a count of one. There is no known antigen for this receptor. The sample holds no much larger clone one base away, and base qualities are not on file.

This specimen was CD4+ or CD8+ T cells sorted from blood, taken in a trial of the OX40 agonist ivuxolimab. This chain joins TRBV6-6 to TRBJ1-1; 9 of the junction bases match TRBD1. This TCR came from an adult with an advanced solid tumor such as melanoma, head and neck, liver or kidney cancer. The base sequence is TGTGCCAGCAGTTCAGGGACAGGGAAGAACACTGAAGCTTTCTTT. Translated, it gives CASSSGTGKNTEAFF.